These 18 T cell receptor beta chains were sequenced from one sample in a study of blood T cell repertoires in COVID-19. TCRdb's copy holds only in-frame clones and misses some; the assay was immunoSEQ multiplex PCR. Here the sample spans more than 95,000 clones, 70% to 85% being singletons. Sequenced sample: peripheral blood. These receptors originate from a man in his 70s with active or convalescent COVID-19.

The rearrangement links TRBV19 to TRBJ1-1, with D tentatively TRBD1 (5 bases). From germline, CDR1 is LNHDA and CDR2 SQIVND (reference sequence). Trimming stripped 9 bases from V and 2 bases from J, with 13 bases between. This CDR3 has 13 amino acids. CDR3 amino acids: CASTRVQNTEAFF. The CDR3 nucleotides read TGTGCCAGCACCAGGGTCCAAAACACTGAAGCTTTCTTT.

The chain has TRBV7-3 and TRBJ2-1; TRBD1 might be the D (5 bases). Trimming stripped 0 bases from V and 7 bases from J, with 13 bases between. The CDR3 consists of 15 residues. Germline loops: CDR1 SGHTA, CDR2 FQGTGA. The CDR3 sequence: CASSLTLTGQNEQFF. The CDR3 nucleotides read TGTGCCAGCAGCTTAACGCTCACAGGTCAGAATGAGCAGTTCTTC.

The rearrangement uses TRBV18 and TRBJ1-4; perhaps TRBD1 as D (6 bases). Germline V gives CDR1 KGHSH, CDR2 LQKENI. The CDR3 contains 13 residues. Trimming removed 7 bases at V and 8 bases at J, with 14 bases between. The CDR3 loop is CASFRGLEEKLFF. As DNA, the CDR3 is TGTGCCAGCTTCAGGGGTCTGGAGGAAAAACTGTTTTTT.

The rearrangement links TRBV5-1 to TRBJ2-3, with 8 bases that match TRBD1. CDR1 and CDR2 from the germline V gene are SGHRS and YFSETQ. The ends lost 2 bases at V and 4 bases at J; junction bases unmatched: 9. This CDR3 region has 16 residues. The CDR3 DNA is TGCGCCAGCAGCTTAGGCCCCAGGGGGCGCTCAGATACGCAGTATTTT. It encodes CASSLGPRGRSDTQYF.

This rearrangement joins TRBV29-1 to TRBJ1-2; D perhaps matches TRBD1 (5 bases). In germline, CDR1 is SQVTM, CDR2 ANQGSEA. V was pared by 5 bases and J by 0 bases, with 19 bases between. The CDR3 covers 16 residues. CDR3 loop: CSVREGGALANYGYTF. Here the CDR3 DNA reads TGCAGCGTTCGGGAAGGCGGGGCCCTAGCTAACTATGGCTACACCTTC.

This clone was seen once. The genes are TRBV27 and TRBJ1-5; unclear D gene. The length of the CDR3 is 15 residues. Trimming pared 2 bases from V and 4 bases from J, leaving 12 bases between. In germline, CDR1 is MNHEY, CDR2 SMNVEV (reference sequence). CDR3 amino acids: CASSLEGRLNQPQHF. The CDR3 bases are TGTGCCAGCAGTTTAGAGGGTAGGTTAAATCAGCCCCAGCATTTT.

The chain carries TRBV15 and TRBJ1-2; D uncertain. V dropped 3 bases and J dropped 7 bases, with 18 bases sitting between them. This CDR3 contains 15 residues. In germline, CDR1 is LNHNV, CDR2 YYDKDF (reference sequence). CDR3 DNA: TGTGCCACCAGCAGTACTGCCGGGAGAATGACTGGCTACACCTTC. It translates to CATSSTAGRMTGYTF.

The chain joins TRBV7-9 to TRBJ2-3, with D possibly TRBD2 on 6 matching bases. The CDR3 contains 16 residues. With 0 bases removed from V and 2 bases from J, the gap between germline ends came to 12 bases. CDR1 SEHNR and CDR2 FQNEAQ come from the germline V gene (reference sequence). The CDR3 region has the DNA TGTGCCAGCAGCTTAGCCCGCGGGATACTCACAGATACGCAGTATTTT. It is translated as CASSLARGILTDTQYF.

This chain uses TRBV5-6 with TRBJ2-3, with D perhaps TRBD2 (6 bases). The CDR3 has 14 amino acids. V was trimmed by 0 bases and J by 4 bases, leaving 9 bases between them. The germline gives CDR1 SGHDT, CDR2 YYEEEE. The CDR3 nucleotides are TGTGCCAGCAGCTTGGTACCGGGGGCAGATACGCAGTATTTT. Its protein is CASSLVPGADTQYF.

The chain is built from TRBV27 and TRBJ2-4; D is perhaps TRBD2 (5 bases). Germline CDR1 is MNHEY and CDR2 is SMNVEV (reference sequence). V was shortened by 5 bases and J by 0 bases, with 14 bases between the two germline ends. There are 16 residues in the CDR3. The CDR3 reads CASSTNREIAKNIQYF. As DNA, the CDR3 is TGTGCCAGCAGTACAAACCGGGAAATAGCCAAAAACATTCAGTACTTC.

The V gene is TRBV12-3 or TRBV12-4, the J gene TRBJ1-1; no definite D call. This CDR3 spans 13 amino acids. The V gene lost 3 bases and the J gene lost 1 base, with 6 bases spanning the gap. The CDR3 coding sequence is TGTGCCAGCAGTTTCACAGCGAACACTGAAGCTTTCTTT. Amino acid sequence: CASSFTANTEAFF.

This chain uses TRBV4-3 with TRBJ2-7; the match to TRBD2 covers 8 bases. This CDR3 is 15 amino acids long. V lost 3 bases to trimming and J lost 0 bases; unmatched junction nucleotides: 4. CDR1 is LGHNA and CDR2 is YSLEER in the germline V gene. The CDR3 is CASSQGLGSSYEQYF. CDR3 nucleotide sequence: TGCGCCAGCAGCCAGGGACTAGGTAGCTCCTACGAGCAGTACTTC.

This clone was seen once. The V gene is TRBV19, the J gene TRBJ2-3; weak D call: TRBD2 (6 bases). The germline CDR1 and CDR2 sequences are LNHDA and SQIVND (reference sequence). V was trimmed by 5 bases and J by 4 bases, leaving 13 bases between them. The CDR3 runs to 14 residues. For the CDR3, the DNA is TGTGCCAGTAGTGCCGACCGGGACTCAGATACGCAGTATTTT. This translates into CASSADRDSDTQYF.

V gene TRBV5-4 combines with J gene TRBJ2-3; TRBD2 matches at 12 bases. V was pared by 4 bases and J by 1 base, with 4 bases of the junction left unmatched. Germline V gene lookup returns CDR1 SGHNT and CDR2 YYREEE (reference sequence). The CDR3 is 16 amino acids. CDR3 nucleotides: TGTGCCAGCAGCCTCGGGACTAGCGGGCGCACAGATACGCAGTATTTT. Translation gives CASSLGTSGRTDTQYF.

The CDR3 protein is CSASHPYRDRTYEQYF. CDR3 sequence (DNA): TGCAGTGCTAGTCATCCCTACCGGGACAGAACCTACGAGCAGTACTTC. The chain couples TRBV20-1 to TRBJ2-7; the match to TRBD1 covers 7 bases. This CDR3 has 16 residues. V lost 3 bases to trimming and J lost 2 bases; unmatched junction nucleotides: 13. Germline values: CDR1 DFQATT, CDR2 SNEGSKA (reference sequence).

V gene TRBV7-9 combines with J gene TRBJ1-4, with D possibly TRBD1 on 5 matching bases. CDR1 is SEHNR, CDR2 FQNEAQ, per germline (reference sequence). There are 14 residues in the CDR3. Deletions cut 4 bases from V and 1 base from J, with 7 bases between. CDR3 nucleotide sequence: TGTGCCAGCAGCTCCGGGGGAACTAATGAAAAACTGTTTTTT. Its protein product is CASSSGGTNEKLFF.

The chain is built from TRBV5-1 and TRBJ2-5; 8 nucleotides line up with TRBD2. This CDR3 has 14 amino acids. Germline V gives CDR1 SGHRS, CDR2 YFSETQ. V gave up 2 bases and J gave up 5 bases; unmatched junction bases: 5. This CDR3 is CASSFSGEGETQYF. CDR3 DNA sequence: TGCGCCAGCAGCTTTAGCGGGGAAGGGGAGACCCAGTACTTC.

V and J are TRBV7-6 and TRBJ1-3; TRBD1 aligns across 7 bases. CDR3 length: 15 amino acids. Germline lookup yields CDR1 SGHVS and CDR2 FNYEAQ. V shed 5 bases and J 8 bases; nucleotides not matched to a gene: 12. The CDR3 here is CASSPRTTGQYTIYF. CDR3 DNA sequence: TGTGCCAGCAGCCCCAGGACGACAGGGCAGTACACCATATATTTT.